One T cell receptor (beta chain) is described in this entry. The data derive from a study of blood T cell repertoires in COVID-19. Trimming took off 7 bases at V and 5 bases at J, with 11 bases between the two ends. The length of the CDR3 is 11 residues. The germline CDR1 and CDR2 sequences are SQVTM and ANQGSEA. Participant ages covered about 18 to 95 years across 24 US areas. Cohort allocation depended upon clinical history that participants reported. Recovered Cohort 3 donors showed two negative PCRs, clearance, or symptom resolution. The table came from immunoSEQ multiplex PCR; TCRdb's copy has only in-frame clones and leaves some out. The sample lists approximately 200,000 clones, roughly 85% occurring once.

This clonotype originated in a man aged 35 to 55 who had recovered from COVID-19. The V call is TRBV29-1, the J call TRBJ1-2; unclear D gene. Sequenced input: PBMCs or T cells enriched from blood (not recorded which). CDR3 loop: CSASAQYGYTF. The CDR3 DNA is TGCAGCGCATCTGCCCAGTATGGCTACACCTTC.